Below, 22 T cell receptor beta chains from the same sample are listed, as sequenced in a study of blood T cell repertoires in COVID-19. TCRdb's table, derived via immunoSEQ multiplex PCR, lists solely in-frame clones and lacks some. The sample consists of about 120,000 clones, around 88% of them appearing once. Material: peripheral blood. Receptors were obtained from a human donor with acute or convalescent COVID-19. The donor label of this sample is uncertain.

The chain links TRBV21-1 to TRBJ1-2; the table's D call of TRBD1 was not tested on the DNA. TRBV21-1 is deemed a pseudogene. The CDR3 runs to 19 residues. The CDR3 nucleotides are TGTGCCAGCAGCAAAGCGCTTTTGGGCAGGGCGGTTTATAACTATGGCTACACCTTC. Its translation: CASSKALLGRAVYNYGYTF.

The V call is TRBV25-1, the J call TRBJ1-1, with D uncertain. The CDR3 length is 14 residues. Trimming took 4 bases from V and 5 from J, leaving 14 bases between them. CDR1 is MGHDK, CDR2 SYGVNS, per germline. As DNA, the CDR3 is TGTGCCAGCAGTGGTAGGACGAGGAGGACTGAAGCTTTCTTT. It translates to CASSGRTRRTEAFF.

The chain employs TRBV2 and TRBJ1-6, with 8 bases that match TRBD1. The CDR3 sequence is 14 residues long. V trimming: 4 bases; J trimming: 7 bases; junction bases outside the gene matches: 3. Germline CDR1 is SNHLY and CDR2 is FYNNEI. The CDR3 sequence: CASSADRENSPLHF. In nucleotides, the CDR3 is TGTGCCAGCAGTGCGGACAGGGAGAATTCACCCCTCCACTTT.

This chain uses TRBV6-1 with TRBJ1-1; D may be TRBD1 (5 bases). The CDR3 extends over 15 amino acids. Germline lookup yields CDR1 MNHNS and CDR2 SASEGT. Trimming stripped 0 bases from V and 0 bases from J, with 8 bases between. The CDR3 loop is CASSEALTVNTEAFF. DNA for the CDR3: TGTGCCAGCAGTGAAGCGCTGACAGTGAACACTGAAGCTTTCTTT.

V usage is TRBV19 and J usage is TRBJ1-2; 7 nucleotides agree with TRBD1. V lost 5 bases, J lost 8 bases, and 11 bases stayed unmatched. This CDR3 is built from 14 residues. The germline V gene has CDR1 LNHDA and CDR2 SQIVND (reference sequence). CDR3 protein: CASSHRGLPGGYTF. CDR3 in DNA: TGTGCCAGTAGTCACAGGGGTCTACCTGGGGGCTACACCTTC.

The chain joins TRBV28 to TRBJ2-5; D possibly corresponds to TRBD1 (6 bases). The CDR3 is 14 residues long. Trimming pared 6 bases from V and 3 bases from J, leaving 14 bases between. Germline-derived CDR1 and CDR2 are MDHEN and SYDVKM. The CDR3 sequence: CASSKPGQKETQYF. DNA of the CDR3: TGTGCCAGCAGCAAACCGGGACAAAAAGAGACCCAGTACTTC.

The chain couples TRBV19 to TRBJ1-2; D is ambiguous. CDR1 LNHDA and CDR2 SQIVND come from the germline V gene (reference sequence). There are 12 residues in the CDR3. The V gene lost 10 bases and the J gene lost 4 bases, with 13 bases spanning the gap. CDR3: CATQEVSYGYTF. CDR3 sequence (DNA): TGTGCCACCCAGGAGGTTAGCTATGGCTACACCTTC. Using reference TRBV19 and TRBJ1-2 for the parts outside the CDR3, the full variable domain is DGGITQSPKYLFRKEGQNVTLSCEQNLNHDAMYWYRQDPGQGLRLIYYSQIVNDFQKGDIAEGYSVSREKKESFPLTVTSAQKNPTAFYLCATQEVSYGYTFGSGTRLTVV.

V gene TRBV4-1 combines with J gene TRBJ1-4, with D tentatively TRBD1 (5 bases). Trimming pared 3 bases from V and 2 bases from J, leaving 13 bases between. The germline CDR1 and CDR2 sequences are MGHRA and YSYEKL. This CDR3 region has 16 residues. Here the CDR3 DNA reads TGCGCCAGCAGCCATGGCTCAGGGATGACTAATGAAAAACTGTTTTTT. It encodes CASSHGSGMTNEKLFF.

This sequence joins TRBV12-5 and TRBJ1-1; 9 nucleotides match TRBD1. The junction had 5 bases not matched to a gene; V was cut back by 3 bases and J by 3 bases. CDR3 length: 15 residues. Germline V gives CDR1 LGHNT, CDR2 FRNRAP. The CDR3 protein is CASGFSGDRDTEAFF. In nucleotides, the CDR3 is TGTGCTAGTGGTTTCTCAGGGGACAGGGACACTGAAGCTTTCTTT.

The rearrangement uses TRBV5-4 and TRBJ1-1; D gene ambiguous. Germline V lookup: CDR1 SGHNT, CDR2 YYREEE (reference sequence). The CDR3 contains 14 residues. V dropped 0 bases and J dropped 4 bases, with 10 bases sitting between them. The CDR3 loop is CASSLGPSGTEAFF. The CDR3, as DNA: TGTGCCAGCAGCTTGGGCCCCTCCGGCACTGAAGCTTTCTTT.

The V gene is TRBV9, the J gene TRBJ2-1; D is unclear. CDR3 size: 13 residues. V was clipped by 1 base and J by 8 bases, with 10 bases between them. Germline CDR1 reads SGDLS; CDR2 reads YYNGEE. The CDR3 bases are TGTGCCAGCAGCGTACCAGGAATAGATGAGCAGTTCTTC. It translates to CASSVPGIDEQFF.

The chain is built from TRBV7-9 and TRBJ1-6, with D tentatively TRBD1 (5 bases). V was trimmed by 3 bases and J by 10 bases, leaving 22 bases between them. The CDR3 has 17 amino acids. Germline V gene data show CDR1 as SEHNR and CDR2 as FQNEAQ (reference sequence). CDR3: CASSLLDSPSFGSPLHF. The CDR3 nucleotides are TGTGCCAGCAGCTTGTTAGACAGCCCTTCTTTTGGGTCACCCCTCCACTTT.

The CDR3, as DNA: TGTGCCAGCAGTACCAACAGAAATGGGGACGCGGGACTGGCAGATACGCAGTATTTT. It translates to CASSTNRNGDAGLADTQYF. The rearrangement joins TRBV6-2 or TRBV6-3 to TRBJ2-3; weak D call: TRBD2 (6 bases). Germline V CDR1 and CDR2: MNHEY, SVGEGT. This CDR3 region has 19 residues. Deletions cut 5 bases from V and 4 bases from J, with 28 bases between.

The chain couples TRBV18 to TRBJ1-1, with 9 positions matching TRBD1. The germline V gene encodes CDR1 KGHSH and CDR2 LQKENI. V lost 2 bases, J lost 1 base, and 5 bases stayed unmatched. The length of the CDR3 is 16 residues. In DNA form, the CDR3 reads TGTGCCAGCTCACCAAGGACAGGGGACGCGAACACTGAAGCTTTCTTT. Encoded protein: CASSPRTGDANTEAFF. The full variable domain, its missing parts supplied by reference TRBV18 and TRBJ1-1, is NAGVMQNPRHLVRRRGQEARLRCSPMKGHSHVYWYRQLPEEGLKFMVYLQKENIIDESGMPKERFSAEFPKEGPSILRIQQVVRGDSAAYFCASSPRTGDANTEAFFGQGTRLTVV.

The V gene is TRBV18, the J gene TRBJ2-3; 9 nucleotides agree with TRBD2. There are 16 residues in the CDR3. The V and J ends lost 3 bases and 2 bases, in that order; junction bases with no gene match: 6. The germline V gene has CDR1 KGHSH and CDR2 LQKENI. The CDR3 region has the DNA TGTGCCAGCTCACCCGCATTAGCGGGAGACACAGATACGCAGTATTTT. It translates to CASSPALAGDTDTQYF.

J is TRBJ2-7 and V is TRBV27; TRBD2 aligns across 7 bases. V shed 6 bases and J 3 bases; nucleotides not matched to a gene: 11. This CDR3 has 15 amino acids. Per germline, CDR1 MNHEY and CDR2 SMNVEV (reference sequence). The CDR3 loop is CASRKHSGLFYEQYF. CDR3 DNA sequence: TGTGCCAGCAGGAAACATAGCGGGTTGTTCTACGAGCAGTACTTC.

This clone was seen once. The chain combines TRBV5-1 with TRBJ2-5, with 11 bases lining up with TRBD2. Unmatched junction bases numbered 6, after V lost 3 bases and J lost 5 bases. The CDR3 is made up of 15 amino acids. Germline V gene lookup returns CDR1 SGHRS and CDR2 YFSETQ. The DNA for the CDR3 is TGCGCCAGCAGCTCCGGACTAGCGGGCGGGGAGACCCAGTACTTC. Translating it yields CASSSGLAGGETQYF.

The chain is built from TRBV14 and TRBJ1-3; 7 bases align to TRBD1. The CDR3 is 18 residues long. Trimming removed 4 bases from V and 0 bases from J; junction bases left unmatched: 12. Germline assignment: CDR1 SGHDN and CDR2 FVKESK. This CDR3 reads CASSLKPPGQSSGNTIYF. DNA for the CDR3: TGTGCCAGCAGCCTAAAACCCCCGGGACAGAGCTCTGGAAACACCATATATTTT.

This chain connects TRBV7-2 to TRBJ1-2; the match to TRBD1 covers 11 bases. Germline CDR1 SGHTA, CDR2 FQGNSA. The V and J ends lost 2 bases and 4 bases, in that order; junction bases with no gene match: 9. This CDR3 has 17 residues. The CDR3 coding sequence is TGTGCCAGCAGCTTAACCTATCCGGGACAGGGGGGCTATGGCTACACCTTC. Translation: CASSLTYPGQGGYGYTF.

This clone was counted a single time. The V and J genes are TRBV27 and TRBJ2-3; D not resolved. Trimming removed 6 bases at V and 4 bases at J, with 17 bases between. Looked up from germline, CDR1 is MNHEY and CDR2 is SMNVEV (reference sequence). The length of the CDR3 is 15 residues. In nucleotides, the CDR3 is TGTGCCAGCAGCCCGGCCTGGGCCGGCTCAGATACGCAGTATTTT. This codes for CASSPAWAGSDTQYF.

The chain combines TRBV6-5 with TRBJ1-1; 8 nucleotides match TRBD1. The CDR3 contains 15 residues. The V gene's germline CDR1 is MNHEY and CDR2 SVGAGI. The V gene end was trimmed by 4 bases and the J gene end by 4 bases; junction bases not matched to a gene: 8. CDR3 amino acids: CASSFDRGFGTEAFF. CDR3 sequence (DNA): TGTGCCAGCAGTTTCGACAGGGGTTTCGGCACTGAAGCTTTCTTT.

This CDR3 reads CASSGASGNYGYTF. The CDR3 DNA sequence: TGTGCCAGCAGTGGGGCTTCGGGGAACTATGGCTACACCTTC. The chain recombines TRBV2 with TRBJ1-2; D is unclear. Trimming pared 4 bases from V and 2 bases from J, leaving 11 bases between. Germline lookup yields CDR1 SNHLY and CDR2 FYNNEI. The CDR3 is 14 residues long.